This TCR beta chain was captured by sequencing in a study of post-analysis software for immune sequencing data. Study summary: The study covered relapsing-remitting, secondary progressive and progressive-relapsing courses of multiple sclerosis. Points from the study as a whole: Roughly five TRBV segments appeared more often in patients than in controls, and TRBV5-6, TRBV5-1 and TRBV20-1 were among these. Batch-matched samples strongly co-clustered by F measure. The study found significantly lower normalized Chao1 diversity in multiple sclerosis patients than in controls.

Unique molecular identifiers were present in the TCR beta cDNA libraries. Yield was roughly 0.5 million cDNA molecules from roughly 1 to 10 million T cells. Each CDR3 protein gets one entry after TCRdb re-called the PCR reads with MiXCR. This sample carries roughly 620,000 distinct CDR3 sequences, roughly 45% of them seen once, and the ten largest clones take under 2%. Points on this clonotype: Its specificity is not known.

Germline V lookup: CDR1 MNHNS, CDR2 SASEGT. CDR3 length: 16 amino acids. V was trimmed by 8 bases and J by 6 bases, leaving 26 bases between them. The genes are TRBV6-1 and TRBJ2-7; D may correspond to TRBD1 or TRBD2 (5 bases each). This receptor was obtained from a girl between 10 and 17 years old with multiple sclerosis. The sequenced sample was blood. CDR3 residues: CASDRSQGSGGSEQYF. The CDR3 DNA reads TGTGCCAGCGATCGGTCCCAGGGAAGTGGGGGAAGCGAGCAGTACTTC.